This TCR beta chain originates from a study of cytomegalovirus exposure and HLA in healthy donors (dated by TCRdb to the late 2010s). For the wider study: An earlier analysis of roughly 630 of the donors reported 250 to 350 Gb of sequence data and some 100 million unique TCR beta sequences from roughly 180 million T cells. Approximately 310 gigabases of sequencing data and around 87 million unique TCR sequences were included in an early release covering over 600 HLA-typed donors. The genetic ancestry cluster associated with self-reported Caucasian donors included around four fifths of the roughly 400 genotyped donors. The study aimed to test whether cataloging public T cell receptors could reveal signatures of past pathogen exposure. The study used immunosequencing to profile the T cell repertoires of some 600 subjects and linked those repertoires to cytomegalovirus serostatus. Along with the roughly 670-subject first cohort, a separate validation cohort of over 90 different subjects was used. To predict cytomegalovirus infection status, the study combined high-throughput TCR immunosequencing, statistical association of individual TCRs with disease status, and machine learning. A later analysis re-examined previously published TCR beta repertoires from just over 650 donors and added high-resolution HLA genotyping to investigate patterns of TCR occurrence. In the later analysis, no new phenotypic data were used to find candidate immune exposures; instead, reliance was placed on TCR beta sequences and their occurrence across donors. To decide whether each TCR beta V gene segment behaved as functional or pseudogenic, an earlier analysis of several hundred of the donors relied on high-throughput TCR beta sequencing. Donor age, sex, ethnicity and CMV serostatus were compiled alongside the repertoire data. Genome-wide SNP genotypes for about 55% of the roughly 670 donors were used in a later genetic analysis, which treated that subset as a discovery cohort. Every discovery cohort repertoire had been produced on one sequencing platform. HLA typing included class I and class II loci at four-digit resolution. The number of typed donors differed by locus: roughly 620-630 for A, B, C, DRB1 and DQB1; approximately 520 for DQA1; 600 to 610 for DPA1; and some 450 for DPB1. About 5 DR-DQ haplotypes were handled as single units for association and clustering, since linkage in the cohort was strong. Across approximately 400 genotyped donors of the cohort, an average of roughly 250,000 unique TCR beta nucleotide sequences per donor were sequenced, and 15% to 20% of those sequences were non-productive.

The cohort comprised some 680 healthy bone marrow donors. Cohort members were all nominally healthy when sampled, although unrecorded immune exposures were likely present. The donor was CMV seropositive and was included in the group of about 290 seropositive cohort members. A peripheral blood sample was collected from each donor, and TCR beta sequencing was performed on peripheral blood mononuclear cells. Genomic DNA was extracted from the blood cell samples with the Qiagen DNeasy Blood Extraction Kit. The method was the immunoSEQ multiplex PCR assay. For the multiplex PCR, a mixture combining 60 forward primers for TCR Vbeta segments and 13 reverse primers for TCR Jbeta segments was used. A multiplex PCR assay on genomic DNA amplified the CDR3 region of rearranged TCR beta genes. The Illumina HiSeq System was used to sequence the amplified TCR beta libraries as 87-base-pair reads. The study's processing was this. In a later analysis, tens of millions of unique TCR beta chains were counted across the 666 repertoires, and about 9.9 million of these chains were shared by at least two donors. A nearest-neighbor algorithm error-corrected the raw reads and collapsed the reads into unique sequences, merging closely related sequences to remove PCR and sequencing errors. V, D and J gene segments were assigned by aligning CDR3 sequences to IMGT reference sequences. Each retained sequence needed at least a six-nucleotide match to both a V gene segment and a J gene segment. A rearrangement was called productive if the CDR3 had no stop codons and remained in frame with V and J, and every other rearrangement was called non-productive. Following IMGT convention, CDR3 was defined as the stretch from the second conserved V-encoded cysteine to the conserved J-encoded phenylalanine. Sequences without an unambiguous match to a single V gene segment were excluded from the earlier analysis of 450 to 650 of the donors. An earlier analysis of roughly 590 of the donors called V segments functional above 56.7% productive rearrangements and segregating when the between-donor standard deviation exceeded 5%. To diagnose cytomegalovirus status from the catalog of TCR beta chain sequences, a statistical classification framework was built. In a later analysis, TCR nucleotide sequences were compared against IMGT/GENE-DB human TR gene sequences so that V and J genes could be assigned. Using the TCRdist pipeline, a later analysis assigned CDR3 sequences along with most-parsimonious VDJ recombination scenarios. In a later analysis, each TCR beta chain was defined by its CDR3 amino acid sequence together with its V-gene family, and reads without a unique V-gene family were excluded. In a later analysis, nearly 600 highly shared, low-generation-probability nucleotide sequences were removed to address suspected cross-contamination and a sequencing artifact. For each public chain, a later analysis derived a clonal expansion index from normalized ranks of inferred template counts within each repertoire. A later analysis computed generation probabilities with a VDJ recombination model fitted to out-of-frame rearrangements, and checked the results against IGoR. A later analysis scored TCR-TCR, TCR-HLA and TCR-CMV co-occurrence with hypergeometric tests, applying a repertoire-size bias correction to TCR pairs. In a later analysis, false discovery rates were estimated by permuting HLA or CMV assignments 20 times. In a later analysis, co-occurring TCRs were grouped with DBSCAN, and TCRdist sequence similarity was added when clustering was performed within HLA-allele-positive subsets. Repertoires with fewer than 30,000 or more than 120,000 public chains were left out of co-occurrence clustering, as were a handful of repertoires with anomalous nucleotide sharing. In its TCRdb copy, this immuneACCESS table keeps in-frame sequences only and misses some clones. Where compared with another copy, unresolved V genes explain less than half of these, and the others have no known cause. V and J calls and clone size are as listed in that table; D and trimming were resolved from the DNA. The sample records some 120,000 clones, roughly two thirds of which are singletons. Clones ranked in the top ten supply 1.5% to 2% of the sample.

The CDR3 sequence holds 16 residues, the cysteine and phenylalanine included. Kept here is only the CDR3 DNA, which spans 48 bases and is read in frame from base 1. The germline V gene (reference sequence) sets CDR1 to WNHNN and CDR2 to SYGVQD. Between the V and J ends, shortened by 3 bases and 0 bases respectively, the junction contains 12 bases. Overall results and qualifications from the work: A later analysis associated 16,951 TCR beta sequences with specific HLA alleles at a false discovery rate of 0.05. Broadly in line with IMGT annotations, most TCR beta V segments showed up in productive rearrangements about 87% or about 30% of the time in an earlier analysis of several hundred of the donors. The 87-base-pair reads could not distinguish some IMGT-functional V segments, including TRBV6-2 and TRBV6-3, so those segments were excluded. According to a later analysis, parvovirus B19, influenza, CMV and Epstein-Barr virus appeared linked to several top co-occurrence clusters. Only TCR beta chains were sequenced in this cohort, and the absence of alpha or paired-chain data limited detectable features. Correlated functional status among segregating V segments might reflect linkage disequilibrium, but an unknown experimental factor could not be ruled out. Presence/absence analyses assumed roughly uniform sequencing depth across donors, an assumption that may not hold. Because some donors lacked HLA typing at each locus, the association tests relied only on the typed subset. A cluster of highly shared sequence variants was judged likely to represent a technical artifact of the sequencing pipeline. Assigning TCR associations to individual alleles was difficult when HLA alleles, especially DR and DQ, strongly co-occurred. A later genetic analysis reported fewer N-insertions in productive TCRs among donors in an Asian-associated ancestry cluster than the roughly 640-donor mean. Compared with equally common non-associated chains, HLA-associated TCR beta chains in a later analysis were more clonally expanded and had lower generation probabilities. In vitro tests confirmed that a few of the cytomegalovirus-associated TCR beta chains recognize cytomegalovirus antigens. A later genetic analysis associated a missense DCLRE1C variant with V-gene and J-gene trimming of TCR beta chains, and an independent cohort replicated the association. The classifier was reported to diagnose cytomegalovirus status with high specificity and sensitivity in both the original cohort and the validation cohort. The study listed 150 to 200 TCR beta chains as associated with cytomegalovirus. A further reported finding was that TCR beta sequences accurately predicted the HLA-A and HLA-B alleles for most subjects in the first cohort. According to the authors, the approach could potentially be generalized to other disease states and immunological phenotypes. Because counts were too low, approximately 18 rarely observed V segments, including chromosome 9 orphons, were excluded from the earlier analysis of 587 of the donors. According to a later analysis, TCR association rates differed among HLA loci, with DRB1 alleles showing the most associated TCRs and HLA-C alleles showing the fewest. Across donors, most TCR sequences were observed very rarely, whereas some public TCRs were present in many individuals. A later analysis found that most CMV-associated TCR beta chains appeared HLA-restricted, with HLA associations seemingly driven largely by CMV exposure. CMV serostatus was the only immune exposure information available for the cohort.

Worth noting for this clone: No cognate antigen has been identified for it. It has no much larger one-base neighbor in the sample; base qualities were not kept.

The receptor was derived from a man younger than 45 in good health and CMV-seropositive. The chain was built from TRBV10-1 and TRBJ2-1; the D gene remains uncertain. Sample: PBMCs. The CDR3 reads CASSDSSASSYNEQFF. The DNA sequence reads TGCGCCAGCAGTGACTCAAGTGCTAGCTCCTACAATGAGCAGTTCTTC.